This record looks at one T cell receptor beta chain sequence and its context. This specimen belongs to a study of OX40 agonist ivuxolimab in advanced cancers. The repertoire was sequenced with immunoSEQ multiplex PCR; TCRdb's copy has only in-frame clones and lacks some. Of over 20,000 clones listed, approximately 88% are singletons. The CDR3 has 16 residues. The V and J ends lost 0 bases and 2 bases respectively, with 13 bases between them. CDR1 SGHDT and CDR2 YYEEEE come from the germline V gene. This clonotype was obtained from an adult with an advanced solid tumor such as melanoma, head and neck, liver or kidney cancer. Material: CD4+ or CD8+ T cells sorted from blood, obtained in a trial of the OX40 agonist ivuxolimab. The chain combines TRBV5-6 with TRBJ2-3; D not certain. The CDR3 sequence is CASSLGATPSTDTQYF. CDR3 sequence (DNA): TGTGCCAGCAGCTTGGGGGCTACTCCCTCCACAGATACGCAGTATTTT.